The clone carrying this T cell receptor (beta chain) was picked up a small number of times. Its antigen is undetermined. The TCR beta CDR3 regions underwent amplification using RNA transcripts as the source. RT-PCR in the first round (using the HTBI primer set) targeted the TCR CDR3. In TCRdb, the multiplex PCR reads were re-called with MiXCR into one record per CDR3 protein. The sample yields fewer than 900,000 distinct CDR3 sequences, 18% seen once. These data originate in a study of T cells in Graves' hyperthyroidism and ophthalmopathy. Findings and limits, study-wide: Most clonotypes expanded in the thyroid (above 0.001) were also present in blood.

Per germline, CDR1 SGHVS and CDR2 FNYEAQ. V lost 0 bases and J 4 bases, leaving 12 bases between the germline ends. The CDR3 is 15 residues long. Hyperthyroidism was newly diagnosed in patients aged 18 to 65 (duration under 2 months). Sequencing was performed on blood. This TCR was recovered from a woman in her forties or fifties with Graves' hyperthyroidism that later progressed to Graves' ophthalmopathy. This chain uses TRBV7-6 with TRBJ2-5, with D perhaps matching TRBD1 (6 bases). CDR3 DNA: TGTGCCAGCAGCTTAGCTACGGACAGTCCAGAGACCCAGTACTTC. It encodes CASSLATDSPETQYF. The variable domain in full, with the rest retrieved from reference TRBV7-6 and TRBJ2-5, is GAGVSQSPRYKVTKRGQDVALRCDPISGHVSLYWYRQALGQGPEFLTYFNYEAQQDKSGLPNDRFSAERPEGSISTLTIQRTEQRDSAMYRCASSLATDSPETQYFGPGTRLLVL.